This T cell receptor beta chain was documented in a study of shared clonotypes between healthy human individuals. Across the study: Three plates were used per donor for CD4 naive, three for CD4 memory, two for CD8 naive and one for CD8 memory.

Clones were read by immunoSEQ multiplex PCR, and TCRdb kept only the in-frame ones, dropping some. The sample shows approximately 530,000 clones, approximately 95% of them seen only once. This CDR3 is 17 amino acids long. V lost 3 bases to trimming and J lost 2 bases, with 20 bases between them. Germline CDR1 is KGHSH and CDR2 is LQKENI. Only one count was recorded for this clone. This TCR came from a woman younger than 45 in good health. The genes are TRBV18 and TRBJ2-7, with D possibly called TRBD1 or TRBD2 (6 bases each). Specimen: naive CD4+ T cells sorted from blood. Subset described: CD45RA+ positively selected. CDR3: CASSPAGSFKGAYEQYF. The CDR3 region has the DNA TGTGCCAGCTCACCTGCCGGGAGCTTCAAGGGGGCCTACGAGCAGTACTTC.